A selection of T cell receptor beta chains follows, all from one sample in a study of blood T cell repertoires in COVID-19. Clones were sequenced by immunoSEQ multiplex PCR, and TCRdb holds only the in-frame ones, with some missing. Among about 240,000 clones listed, about 73% were seen once. Sequencing used peripheral blood. These receptors were taken from a woman aged 80 or older with acute or convalescent COVID-19. CDR3s include the opening cysteine and the closing phenylalanine or tryptophan. Each record gives: CDR3 DNA, CDR3 protein, clone size, J gene, V gene, D gene. A D gene is named only where the DNA matches it firmly. Size values are once, few and many counts, or a class for expanded clones, and some rows have none.

TGTGCCAGTAACATCGGGAGGGCCTTCACCGGGGAGCTGTTTTTT	CASNIGRAFTGELFF	-	TRBJ2-2	TRBV19	TRBD2
TGTGCCAGCAGCCAAACCGGGACAGGGAAGGGGTATCAACACGAGCAGTACTTC	CASSQTGTGKGYQHEQYF	-	TRBJ2-7	TRBV3-1/TRBV3-2	TRBD1
TGTGCCAGCACTGGACAGGAGTCCTACAATGAGCAGTTCTTC	CASTGQESYNEQFF	many	TRBJ2-1	TRBV5-6	TRBD1
TGTGCCAGCAGTTTCAGGGTTAGTTCCAATGAGCAGTTCTTC	CASSFRVSSNEQFF	-	TRBJ2-1	TRBV27	-
TGTGCCAGCAGCATTCCGGGACACTTCTACGAGCAGTACTTC	CASSIPGHFYEQYF	-	TRBJ2-7	TRBV21-1	-
TGTGCCTGGGGCACGCACGAGGGGGTAACCCAGTACTTC	CAWGTHEGVTQYF	-	TRBJ2-5	TRBV30	-
TGTGCCACGTCGACAGGGTCCGGTCAGCCCCAGCATTTT	CATSTGSGQPQHF	-	TRBJ1-5	TRBV6-5	TRBD1
TGTGCCAGCATTCCGGACAGGGGGCGATCCTATGGCTACACCTTC	CASIPDRGRSYGYTF	-	TRBJ1-2	TRBV6-6	TRBD1
TGTGCCAGCCTGAGGGCAGCTTACGAGCAGTACTTC	CASLRAAYEQYF	-	TRBJ2-7	TRBV2	-
TGTGCCAGCAGCCTCCGGACTAACGTTGAGCAGTTCTTC	CASSLRTNVEQFF	-	TRBJ2-1	TRBV11-2	-
TGTGCCAGTAGTCCTAGTGGACAGGGCCATAACTCCTACAATGAGCAGTTCTTC	CASSPSGQGHNSYNEQFF	-	TRBJ2-1	TRBV19	TRBD1
TGCGCCAGCAGCGCGGGACAGGGAATCTACGAGCAGTACTTC	CASSAGQGIYEQYF	-	TRBJ2-7	TRBV5-1	TRBD1
TGCGCCAGCAGCTTGGGGGGCGGAAACACCATATATTTT	CASSLGGGNTIYF	-	TRBJ1-3	TRBV5-1	-
TGTGCCAGCAGCTTGGGTCCGTTGAATTCACCCCTCCACTTT	CASSLGPLNSPLHF	few	TRBJ1-6	TRBV5-4	-
TGTGCCAGCAGCCAAGGGTGGGGGGGCGGCGGCTACGAGCAGTACTTC	CASSQGWGGGGYEQYF	few	TRBJ2-7	TRBV3-1/TRBV3-2	-
TGTGCCAGCAGCTCGTCGGGGGGGCTCGCAGATACGCAGTATTTT	CASSSSGGLADTQYF	once	TRBJ2-3	TRBV7-3	TRBD2
TGCAGTGCTAGGGACAGGGTTGGCTACACCTTC	CSARDRVGYTF	-	TRBJ1-2	TRBV20-1	TRBD1
TGTGCCACCAGCCCGGGGGGTGGTGGTCAGCCCCAGCATTTT	CATSPGGGGQPQHF	once	TRBJ1-5	TRBV24-1	-
TGCGCCAGCAGCAAAGGACAGGGCCTCCAGACCGGGGAGCTGTTTTTT	CASSKGQGLQTGELFF	few	TRBJ2-2	TRBV4-1	TRBD1
TGCGCCAGCAGCCCTGGACTAGCGGGAGGGCGCGGCGGGGAGCTGTTTTTT	CASSPGLAGGRGGELFF	-	TRBJ2-2	TRBV5-1	TRBD2
TGTGCCAGCTCACCAACCGGCACTGAAGCTTTCTTT	CASSPTGTEAFF	-	TRBJ1-1	TRBV18	-
TGTGCCAGTAGTTCGGGGGGGCACGGCACAGATACGCAGTATTTT	CASSSGGHGTDTQYF	-	TRBJ2-3	TRBV19	TRBD2
TGCGCCAGCAGCTTGGATGGGACAGGTGACGGCTACACCTTC	CASSLDGTGDGYTF	-	TRBJ1-2	TRBV5-1	TRBD1
TGTGCCAGTAGTATCCGCGACGGGACAGGGGGCCGGTCACCCCTCCACTTT	CASSIRDGTGGRSPLHF	few	TRBJ1-6	TRBV19	TRBD1
TGTGCCAGCAGCTTAGTTCTCCTTTTCACAGATACGCAGTATTTT	CASSLVLLFTDTQYF	-	TRBJ2-3	TRBV11-3	-
TGTGCCTCAGACAGAGCCTATGGCTACACCTTC	CASDRAYGYTF	-	TRBJ1-2	TRBV30	-
TGTGCCAGCAGCGCCCGCAGGGAAACCAACACTGAAGCTTTCTTT	CASSARRETNTEAFF	-	TRBJ1-1	TRBV7-8	-
TGCGCCAGCAGCTTGGGCGGGAGCTCCCAAGAGACCCAGTACTTC	CASSLGGSSQETQYF	-	TRBJ2-5	TRBV5-1	TRBD2
TGTGCCAGCAGCCGAATAAGCGGGAGCTCCCGCTCCTACGAGCAGTACTTC	CASSRISGSSRSYEQYF	-	TRBJ2-7	TRBV5-4	TRBD2
TGTGCCAGCAGGAATGGAATAGGGGCTACCTATGGCTACACCTTC	CASRNGIGATYGYTF	-	TRBJ1-2	TRBV6-5	-
TGTGCCAGAAGCTTGGGTCCAGCGGGTCGCACAGATACGCAGTATTTT	CARSLGPAGRTDTQYF	-	TRBJ2-3	TRBV5-3	-
TGTGCCAGCAGTTACGGCCCAGGGTATGGCTACACCTTC	CASSYGPGYGYTF	many	TRBJ1-2	TRBV6-5	-
TGTGCCAGCAGTTCCGTCTTTAATTCACCCCTCCACTTT	CASSSVFNSPLHF	many	TRBJ1-6	TRBV6-5	-
TGTGCCACCAGCAGAGTGGCAGGTGGGTACGAGCAGTACTTC	CATSRVAGGYEQYF	-	TRBJ2-7	TRBV15	-
TGCGCCAGCAGCCGCCGAGATCCGGGACTAGCGGTCGCGAACACCGGGGAGCTGTTTTTT	CASSRRDPGLAVANTGELFF	-	TRBJ2-2	TRBV4-1	TRBD2
TGCGCCAGCAGCTTGATGGCTAGCGGGGCCCAAGAGACCCAGTACTTC	CASSLMASGAQETQYF	-	TRBJ2-5	TRBV5-1	TRBD2
TGCAGTGCTAGTCAGGTGAACACTGAAGCTTTCTTT	CSASQVNTEAFF	few	TRBJ1-1	TRBV20-1	-
TGTGCCAGCAGTGGCTTTTTACTAGCGGGGGGTTACAATGAGCAGTTCTTC	CASSGFLLAGGYNEQFF	-	TRBJ2-1	TRBV6-1	TRBD2
TGTGCCAGCAGTGCGGAGGGGCAGGGTTCGCAGACCCAGTACTTC	CASSAEGQGSQTQYF	-	TRBJ2-5	TRBV5-4	-
TGTGCCAGCAGTTTCCGGGATCAGCCCCAGCATTTT	CASSFRDQPQHF	-	TRBJ1-5	TRBV12-3/TRBV12-4	-
TGTGCCAGTAGCAAGGACAGGGGTTGGAATGAGCAGTTCTTC	CASSKDRGWNEQFF	once	TRBJ2-1	TRBV19	TRBD1
TGTGCCAGCAGCTTAATGGGACAGGGTAGCTACGAGCAGTACTTC	CASSLMGQGSYEQYF	-	TRBJ2-7	TRBV7-9	TRBD1
TGTGCCACCAGCAGAGACCCCTTGCGACAAGAGACCCAGTACTTC	CATSRDPLRQETQYF	-	TRBJ2-5	TRBV15	-
TGCGCCAGCAGAGGGACAATGGGCTCCTACGAGCAGTACTTC	CASRGTMGSYEQYF	-	TRBJ2-7	TRBV5-1	-
TGTGCCAGCAGCTTGGAGGGGGCGAACACCGGGGAGCTGTTTTTT	CASSLEGANTGELFF	-	TRBJ2-2	TRBV5-4	-
TGTGCCAGCAGCCCCACCAGCAGGGGGCATGAGCAGTTCTTC	CASSPTSRGHEQFF	-	TRBJ2-1	TRBV7-9	TRBD1
TGTGCCAGCAGCAAGGGACACGGAGGCGCAGATACGCAGTATTTT	CASSKGHGGADTQYF	-	TRBJ2-3	TRBV6-5	-